Below are 19 T cell receptor beta chains sequenced from a single sample in a study of shared clonotypes between healthy human individuals. Profiling relied on immunoSEQ multiplex PCR, and the TCRdb table lists in-frame clones only, not all of them. The data hold roughly 1,500,000 clones, with approximately 98.5% observed a single time. Sequencing was carried out using naive CD4+ T cells sorted from blood. Indicated subset: CD45RA+ positively selected. All receptors derive from a young man in good health.

V is TRBV9 and J is TRBJ2-1, with unresolved D. Trimming removed 3 bases from V and 4 bases from J, with 11 bases in between. Per germline, CDR1 SGDLS and CDR2 YYNGEE. This CDR3 spans 14 amino acids. The CDR3 loop is CASSGGPRYNEQFF. The CDR3 region has the DNA TGTGCCAGCAGCGGAGGTCCTCGATACAATGAGCAGTTCTTC. Full variable domain (missing parts from reference TRBV9 and TRBJ2-1): DSGVTQTPKHLITATGQRVTLRCSPRSGDLSVYWYQQSLDQGLQFLIQYYNGEERAKGNILERFSAQQFPDLHSELNLSSLELGDSALYFCASSGGPRYNEQFFGPGTRLTVL.

The gene calls are TRBV7-2 and TRBJ2-1; D gene uncertain. The CDR3 sequence is 12 residues long. Germline V gene data show CDR1 as SGHTA and CDR2 as FQGNSA. With 5 bases removed from V and 11 bases from J, the gap between germline ends came to 13 bases. The CDR3 sequence: CASSARVGKQFF. As DNA, the CDR3 is TGTGCCAGCAGCGCTAGGGTAGGGAAGCAGTTCTTC.

The V gene is TRBV6-5, the J gene TRBJ2-7, with 9 bases that match TRBD1. Germline values: CDR1 MNHEY, CDR2 SVGAGI. The V segment lost 6 bases and the J segment 3 bases; nucleotides outside the gene matches: 9. The CDR3 covers 15 residues. CDR3 region: CASRPDRGIFYEQYF. CDR3 in DNA: TGTGCCAGCAGGCCCGACAGGGGGATTTTCTACGAGCAGTACTTC.

The chain joins TRBV5-4 to TRBJ2-7; TRBD1 or TRBD2 may be the D gene (5 bases each). The CDR3 is 14 residues long. The germline CDR1 and CDR2 sequences are SGHNT and YYREEE (reference sequence). Trimming removed 0 bases at V and 5 bases at J, with 12 bases between. The CDR3 DNA reads TGTGCCAGCAGCTTGGCGGGGCCTGGCGACGAGCAGTACTTC. Translated, it gives CASSLAGPGDEQYF. The complete variable domain, with remaining parts taken from reference TRBV5-4 and TRBJ2-7, reads ETGVTQSPTHLIKTRGQQVTLRCSSQSGHNTVSWYQQALGQGPQFIFQYYREEENGRGNFPPRFSGLQFPNYSSELNVNALELDDSALYLCASSLAGPGDEQYFGPGTRLTVT.

This clone has a single count. The chain carries TRBV5-1 and TRBJ2-6, with unresolved D. The CDR3 totals 16 residues. The germline V gene has CDR1 SGHRS and CDR2 YFSETQ. The V and J ends lost 4 bases and 0 bases respectively, with 11 bases between them. The CDR3 region is CASSPAESSGANVLTF. Written as DNA, the CDR3 is TGCGCCAGCAGCCCTGCAGAGAGCTCTGGGGCCAACGTCCTGACTTTC.

The chain links TRBV5-1 to TRBJ1-4; D is unclear. Germline CDR1 and CDR2: SGHRS and YFSETQ. The V end was cut by 0 bases, the J end by 5 bases, with 8 bases between. The length of the CDR3 is 14 residues. CDR3 residues: CASSLARRNEKLFF. CDR3 DNA sequence: TGCGCCAGCAGCTTGGCTCGGCGGAATGAAAAACTGTTTTTT.

The rearrangement links TRBV2 to TRBJ2-1, with D possibly TRBD2 on 5 matching bases. CDR3 length: 11 amino acids. Germline-derived CDR1 and CDR2 are SNHLY and FYNNEI. V was shortened by 11 bases and J by 12 bases, with 17 bases between the two germline ends. The chain's CDR3 is CAGGASSWQFF. The CDR3 DNA reads as TGTGCCGGCGGAGCTAGCTCTTGGCAGTTCTTC.

V is TRBV14 and J is TRBJ2-7; TRBD1 aligns across 9 bases. The V gene end was trimmed by 6 bases and the J gene end by 2 bases; junction bases not matched to a gene: 5. CDR1 is SGHDN and CDR2 is FVKESK in the germline V gene. The CDR3 spans 14 residues. CDR3 sequence (DNA): TGTGCCAGCAGTAGGACAGGGGTAGCCTACGAGCAGTACTTC. This gives the protein CASSRTGVAYEQYF. Variable domain in full (rest from reference TRBV14 and TRBJ2-7): EAGVTQFPSHSVIEKGQTVTLRCDPISGHDNLYWYRRVMGKEIKFLLHFVKESKQDESGMPNNRFLAERTGGTYSTLKVQPAELEDSGVYFCASSRTGVAYEQYFGPGTRLTVT.

This chain connects TRBV10-3 to TRBJ2-5; a weak D match, TRBD2 (5 bases). V was clipped by 3 bases and J by 1 base, with 21 bases between them. The CDR3 has 18 amino acids. Germline V gene lookup returns CDR1 ENHRY and CDR2 SYGVKD. The DNA of the CDR3 is TGTGCCATCAGTGACTCCTTGGGGAAGGGAGAGTCCCAAGAGACCCAGTACTTC. Translation: CAISDSLGKGESQETQYF.

V and J are TRBV19 and TRBJ2-7; D is unclear. Germline CDR1 is LNHDA and CDR2 is SQIVND (reference sequence). The V and J ends lost 6 bases and 6 bases respectively, with 12 bases between them. This CDR3 has 12 amino acids. CDR3 sequence reads: CASSLLLGEQYF. For the CDR3, the DNA is TGTGCCAGTAGCCTTCTCCTGGGCGAGCAGTACTTC.

The V and J genes are TRBV18 and TRBJ1-2; 8 bases agree with TRBD1. J lost 2 bases, V lost 0 bases, and 8 bases had no gene match. Per germline, CDR1 KGHSH and CDR2 LQKENI. CDR3 length equals 17 residues. This CDR3 is CASSPPEGTGGNYGYTF. CDR3 bases: TGTGCCAGCTCACCACCCGAAGGGACAGGAGGAAACTATGGCTACACCTTC.

The chain joins TRBV11-2 to TRBJ2-7; 10 bases line up with TRBD2. J lost 7 bases, V lost 1 base, and 19 bases had no gene match. This CDR3 spans 19 amino acids. CDR1 and CDR2 (germline): SGHAT, FQNNGV. DNA for the CDR3: TGTGCCAGCAGCTTAGGGGGCCGGGGGCCTAGCGGGAGCCCACGGGAGCAGTACTTC. Translated, it gives CASSLGGRGPSGSPREQYF.

The chain uses TRBV19 and TRBJ1-3; D is unclear. CDR3 length: 14 residues. Between the trimmed V and J ends, which lost 2 bases and 9 bases, there was a span of 14 bases. Germline CDR1 LNHDA, CDR2 SQIVND (reference sequence). The CDR3 sequence: CASSIRAPLGTIYF. In DNA form, the CDR3 reads TGTGCCAGTAGTATAAGGGCGCCCCTGGGCACCATATATTTT.

The chain has TRBV9 and TRBJ2-3; 10 positions agree with TRBD2. The CDR3 covers 18 residues. Germline CDR1 reads SGDLS; CDR2 reads YYNGEE. The V and J ends lost 0 bases and 0 bases, in that order; junction bases with no gene match: 7. CDR3 DNA sequence: TGTGCCAGCAGCGTAGGGCCAGCGGGAGGGAGTAGCACAGATACGCAGTATTTT. Its protein product is CASSVGPAGGSSTDTQYF.

The V gene is TRBV7-3, the J gene TRBJ2-7; D uncertain. The CDR3 runs to 15 residues. The V end lost 5 bases, the J end lost 5 bases, and 19 bases lay between the germline ends. Germline values: CDR1 SGHTA, CDR2 FQGTGA. CDR3 sequence: CASSPRGGAGDEQYF. Written as DNA, the CDR3 is TGTGCCAGCAGCCCGAGAGGCGGAGCCGGAGACGAGCAGTACTTC.

The V and J genes are TRBV29-1 and TRBJ1-3; D gene unclear. The CDR3 covers 12 residues. Germline CDR1 is SQVTM and CDR2 is ANQGSEA. V lost 6 bases and J lost 2, with 8 bases in between. CDR3 sequence: CSVRETGNTIYF. CDR3 nucleotide sequence: TGCAGCGTACGGGAGACTGGAAACACCATATATTTT.

The chain carries TRBV15 and TRBJ2-5; D may be TRBD2 (5 bases). V lost 6 bases and J lost 3, with 11 bases in between. CDR1 and CDR2 from the germline V gene are LNHNV and YYDKDF (reference sequence). The CDR3 spans 13 residues. The CDR3: CATRQPGEETQYF. The CDR3 region has the DNA TGTGCCACCAGACAACCCGGGGAAGAGACCCAGTACTTC.

The V and J genes are TRBV18 and TRBJ2-7; TRBD2 is a possible D gene (5 bases). Trimming stripped 3 bases from V and 0 bases from J, with 15 bases between. The CDR3 is 16 residues long. Germline loops: CDR1 KGHSH, CDR2 LQKENI. This chain's CDR3 is CASSPLMGVRSYEQYF. CDR3 nucleotides: TGTGCCAGCTCACCTCTAATGGGAGTCCGCTCCTACGAGCAGTACTTC.

Concerning this clone itself: This sample also contains other DNA sequences that code for the same CDR3. The chain recombines TRBV27 with TRBJ2-7, with 9 bases lining up with TRBD2. V dropped 5 bases and J dropped 2; count of bases not matched to a gene: 4. The CDR3 runs to 14 residues. In germline, CDR1 is MNHEY, CDR2 SMNVEV (reference sequence). The CDR3 here is CASSLAGRTYEQYF. The DNA for the CDR3 is TGTGCCAGCAGTCTAGCGGGAAGAACCTACGAGCAGTACTTC.